One T cell receptor (beta chain) is described in this entry. CDR3 length: 14 amino acids. Germline V gene sequence: CDR1 MNHNS, CDR2 SASEGT. Losses at the gene ends were 6 bases for V and 4 bases for J; bases not matched to a gene: 1. This sample was taken from a study of T cell changes during pregnancy in multiple sclerosis. Data came from immunoSEQ multiplex PCR; TCRdb stores just in-frame clones and leaves some out. The sample records approximately 40,000 clones, roughly 93% being singletons. This receptor was identified in a female donor with multiple sclerosis, enrolled in a pregnancy study. The gene calls are TRBV6-1 and TRBJ2-7, with 15 positions matching TRBD2. The sample here was CD8+ T cells from peripheral blood mononuclear cells, taken in the third trimester of pregnancy. CDR3 amino acids: CASSGTSGGYEQYF. As DNA, the CDR3 is TGTGCCAGCAGCGGGACTAGCGGGGGGTACGAGCAGTACTTC.